The clone carrying this T cell receptor (beta chain) was observed a handful of times. Antigen unknown. This sample stems from a study of T-cell memory formation after mild COVID-19. Whole-study findings and limits: Clones that contracted clustered mainly in CM and EM if CD4+ and in EMRA if CD8+.

V lost 2 bases to trimming and J lost 0 bases, with 5 bases between them. The CDR3 has 14 amino acids. From germline, CDR1 is SEHNR and CDR2 FQNEAQ (reference sequence). 5'RACE with constant-segment primers yielded barcoded, UMI-tagged TCR alpha and TCR beta cDNA libraries. TCRdb fed the 5' RACE reads into MiXCR, producing one record per CDR3 protein. The repertoire holds hundreds of thousands of distinct CDR3 sequences, about a sixth seen once, with roughly a fifth in the top ten. The sequence derives from a young man who had mild COVID-19 (a few samples of this study predate the infection). Cell type and time point are not known. The sequencing input was PBMCs or a T cell subset sorted from them (not recorded which). V is TRBV7-9 and J is TRBJ1-3, with D hard to call. In DNA, the CDR3 is TGTGCCAGCAGCTTAAATCTCTCTGGAAACACCATATATTTT. It yields the protein CASSLNLSGNTIYF.